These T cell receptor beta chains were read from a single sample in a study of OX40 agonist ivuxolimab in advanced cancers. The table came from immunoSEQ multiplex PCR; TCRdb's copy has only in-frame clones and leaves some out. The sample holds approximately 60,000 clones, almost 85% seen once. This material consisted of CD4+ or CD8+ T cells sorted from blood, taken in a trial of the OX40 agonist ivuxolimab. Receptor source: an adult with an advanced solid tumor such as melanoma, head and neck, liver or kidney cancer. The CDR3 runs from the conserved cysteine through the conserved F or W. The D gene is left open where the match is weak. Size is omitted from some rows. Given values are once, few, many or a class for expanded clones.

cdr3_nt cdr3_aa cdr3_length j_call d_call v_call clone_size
TGCAGCGTTGAAGGGGGACAGGGTATAGATGGCTACACCTTC CSVEGGQGIDGYTF 14 TRBJ1-2 TRBD1 TRBV29-1 many
TGTGCCAGTGGACCGGGGCTAGATACAGATACGCAGTATTTT CASGPGLDTDTQYF 14 TRBJ2-3 NA TRBV2 few
TGTGCCAGCTCACCCGAGCTTCAGGGGCGCACAGATACGCAGTATTTT CASSPELQGRTDTQYF 16 TRBJ2-3 NA TRBV18 once
TGTGCCAGCAGCTTTTGGGGAACAGATACGCAGTATTTT CASSFWGTDTQYF 13 TRBJ2-3 NA TRBV5-6 NA
TGCGCCAGCAGCTCCCGGCTAGCGGGGAACACCGGGGAGCTGTTTTTT CASSSRLAGNTGELFF 16 TRBJ2-2 TRBD2 TRBV5-1 NA
TGTGCCAGCTCACCTCTGACAGGGGCCTACGAGCAGTACTTC CASSPLTGAYEQYF 14 TRBJ2-7 TRBD1 TRBV18 NA
TGTGCCAGCAGCCTTAGCACAGATACGCAGTATTTT CASSLSTDTQYF 12 TRBJ2-3 NA TRBV9 NA
TGTGCCAGTAGTATAGTTGGGACAGGCAAGTACGAGCAGTACTTC CASSIVGTGKYEQYF 15 TRBJ2-7 TRBD1 TRBV19 NA
TGCGCCAGCAGCTTGGTTCCCGGGACTTGGGAGCTGTTTTTT CASSLVPGTWELFF 14 TRBJ2-2 NA TRBV5-1 NA
TGTGCCTGGACCCCCATCAGGGTGGTAGTCACTGAAGCTTTCTTT CAWTPIRVVVTEAFF 15 TRBJ1-1 NA TRBV30 NA
TGTGCCAGTAGTATAGAGGAGACTATCTCCTACAATGAGCAGTTCTTC CASSIEETISYNEQFF 16 TRBJ2-1 NA TRBV19 NA
TGTGCCAGCAGTTTGGGGCTAGCGGGCGAGACCCAGTACTTC CASSLGLAGETQYF 14 TRBJ2-5 TRBD2 TRBV27 once
TGTGCCAGCACCCTAGCCGGGACACCGAACACTGAAGCTTTCTTT CASTLAGTPNTEAFF 15 TRBJ1-1 NA TRBV2 NA
TGTGCCAGCAGCTTGCTAGCGGAACTTAGCACAGATACGCAGTATTTT CASSLLAELSTDTQYF 16 TRBJ2-3 TRBD2 TRBV7-2 once
TGCGCCAGCAGCCAAGATAAGTACGAGACCCAGTACTTC CASSQDKYETQYF 13 TRBJ2-5 NA TRBV4-1 NA
TGCGCCAGCAGCTTGGTGGGGCTCGGGGAGCTGTTTTTT CASSLVGLGELFF 13 TRBJ2-2 NA TRBV5-1 NA